This passage covers 32 T cell receptor beta chains from one sample sequenced in a study of T cells in localized non-small cell lung cancer. Generated by immunoSEQ multiplex PCR, the TCRdb table keeps only in-frame clones and is missing some. The table includes fewer than 100,000 clones, more than 75% detected once. Sequenced material: peripheral blood, taken before any cancer treatment. The receptors shown here come from a female donor of 60 years or more with stage I lung adenocarcinoma.

The chain combines TRBV4-2 with TRBJ2-1, with 8 bases that match TRBD2. The germline gives CDR1 LGHNA, CDR2 YNFKEQ. The CDR3 loop spans 17 amino acids. The ends lost 0 bases at V and 4 bases at J; junction bases unmatched: 8. CDR3 bases: TGTGCCAGCAGCCAAGATCGGAGCGGGGGCGGATACAATGAGCAGTTCTTC. Amino acids: CASSQDRSGGGYNEQFF.

The rearrangement uses TRBV6-5 and TRBJ2-1; 8 bases are shared with TRBD2. J was trimmed by 9 bases and V by 5 bases; bases with no gene match: 9. The CDR3 extends over 14 amino acids. Germline V gene sequence: CDR1 MNHEY, CDR2 SVGAGI. The CDR3 DNA sequence: TGTGCCAGCAGTCCCCAGCGGGAGCCTGGTGAGCAGTTCTTC. It encodes CASSPQREPGEQFF.

This sequence joins TRBV12-2 and TRBJ2-5. TRBV12-2 is a pseudogene locus. CDR3 length equals 16 residues. In DNA form, the CDR3 reads TGTGCAAGTCGCTTAGTCTTAGTGGGAGGGGGCGAGACCCAGTACTTC. It is translated as CASRLVLVGGGETQYF.

The chain couples TRBV6-5 to TRBJ2-7, with a possible D match to TRBD1 (6 bases). The CDR3 is 14 amino acids. Germline V gene lookup returns CDR1 MNHEY and CDR2 SVGAGI. The V gene lost 7 bases and the J gene lost 4 bases, with 17 bases spanning the gap. The DNA of the CDR3 is TGTGCCAGCAACCCAGGGGCCATTCGGTACGAGCAGTACTTC. The encoded protein is CASNPGAIRYEQYF.

This clone was recorded at least ten times. The genes are TRBV6-5 and TRBJ2-7; a weak D match, TRBD1 (5 bases). The CDR3 runs 14 residues. The V end was cut by 5 bases, the J end by 3 bases, with 14 bases between. Germline CDR1 reads MNHEY; CDR2 reads SVGAGI. DNA for the CDR3: TGTGCCAGCAGTCATACAATGCAGGGCTACGAGCAGTACTTC. Encoded protein: CASSHTMQGYEQYF.

This chain connects TRBV4-3 to TRBJ1-2, with D tentatively TRBD1 (5 bases). The CDR3 spans 14 residues. The V end was cut by 0 bases, the J end by 8 bases, with 13 bases between. Per the germline V gene, CDR1 is LGHNA and CDR2 is YSLEER. CDR3 protein: CASSQEGRDSGYTF. The DNA of the CDR3 is TGCGCCAGCAGCCAAGAGGGCCGGGACTCCGGCTACACCTTC.

This clone was detected a few times. The chain links TRBV7-2 to TRBJ1-6; 9 bases fit TRBD1. CDR1 SGHTA and CDR2 FQGNSA come from the germline V gene. V was pared by 5 bases and J by 10 bases, with 9 bases of the junction left unmatched. This CDR3 contains 15 residues. This CDR3 reads CASSRTTGGYSPLHF. CDR3 DNA: TGTGCCAGCAGCCGGACGACAGGGGGATACTCACCCCTCCACTTT.

This clone turned up a few times. This chain joins TRBV7-6 and TRBJ2-7; 8 bases match TRBD2. Per the germline V gene, CDR1 is SGHVS and CDR2 is FNYEAQ. This CDR3 has 13 residues. V dropped 6 bases and J dropped 3; count of bases not matched to a gene: 4. The CDR3 region has the DNA TGTGCCAGCAGTTCCGGGACTAGCTACGAGCAGTACTTC. Protein: CASSSGTSYEQYF.

The chain carries TRBV6-1 and TRBJ1-4; 9 bases agree with TRBD1. The CDR3 spans 16 residues. Per the germline V gene, CDR1 is MNHNS and CDR2 is SASEGT. V lost 2 bases, J lost 5 bases, and 6 bases stayed unmatched. The CDR3 loop is CASSEIEGTGNEKLFF. The CDR3 DNA follows: TGTGCCAGCAGTGAAATAGAAGGGACAGGGAATGAAAAACTGTTTTTT.

This clone occurred a few times. CDR3 in DNA: TGTGCCAGCAGCTTCCAAGTAGGCGGCAATCAGCCCCAGCATTTT. Protein: CASSFQVGGNQPQHF. The rearrangement joins TRBV7-9 to TRBJ1-5; D gene ambiguous. Germline V lookup: CDR1 SEHNR, CDR2 FQNEAQ (reference sequence). This CDR3 is 15 amino acids long. V lost 3 bases, J lost 2 bases, and 11 bases lay in between.

The CDR3 reads CASTLGQGSYGYTF. CDR3 bases: TGTGCCAGCACCCTAGGACAGGGTAGCTATGGCTACACCTTC. The rearrangement joins TRBV9 to TRBJ1-2, with 8 bases fitting TRBD1. This CDR3 is 14 amino acids long. Germline V gene lookup returns CDR1 SGDLS and CDR2 YYNGEE. V lost 6 bases and J lost 4; bases outside the gene matches: 8.

V gene TRBV30 combines with J gene TRBJ2-6, with D maybe TRBD1 (6 bases). This CDR3 comprises 18 residues. V was pared by 2 bases and J by 0 bases, with 17 bases between. Germline CDR1 is GTSNPN and CDR2 is SVGIG (reference sequence). In nucleotides, the CDR3 is TGTGCCTGGAGTCCCTACAGGGTAGAGGACTCTGGGGCCAACGTCCTGACTTTC. It encodes CAWSPYRVEDSGANVLTF.

CDR3 in amino acids: CATALQGLTTTEQYF. The CDR3 region has the DNA TGTGCCACCGCGTTACAGGGCCTCACCACAACTGAGCAGTACTTC. The rearrangement joins TRBV15 to TRBJ2-7; D perhaps matches TRBD1 (6 bases). This CDR3 is 15 amino acids long. The germline gives CDR1 LNHNV, CDR2 YYDKDF (reference sequence). V was cut by 8 bases and J by 7 bases, with 24 bases left in between.

The CDR3 DNA reads as TGTGCCAGTAGCGCCAGATTGAACACTGAAGCTTTCTTT. Translating it yields CASSARLNTEAFF. The V and J genes are TRBV19 and TRBJ1-1; D remains unclear. V dropped 6 bases and J dropped 0 bases, with 8 bases sitting between them. The germline V gene encodes CDR1 LNHDA and CDR2 SQIVND (reference sequence). The CDR3 loop spans 13 amino acids.

V is TRBV5-1 and J is TRBJ2-7; D gene ambiguous. In germline, CDR1 is SGHRS, CDR2 YFSETQ. The ends were cut back, 0 bases at V and 4 bases at J, with 11 bases in the middle. The CDR3 runs 14 residues. This CDR3 reads CASSLGKVGYEQYF. In DNA, the CDR3 is TGCGCCAGCAGCTTGGGGAAGGTCGGGTACGAGCAGTACTTC.

This clone showed up just a few times. J is TRBJ1-5 and V is TRBV6-1; 7 bases match TRBD1. Trimming cost V 6 bases and J 9 bases; bases outside gene matches: 5. Looked up from germline, CDR1 is MNHNS and CDR2 is SASEGT. The CDR3 sequence is 12 residues long. Here the CDR3 DNA reads TGTGCCAGCAGGACAGGGTTCGGGCCCCAGCATTTT. As protein: CASRTGFGPQHF.

CDR3 coding DNA: TGCAGCGTTGAAGGACAGGGAGGGTCTTATGGCTACACCTTC. Amino acid sequence: CSVEGQGGSYGYTF. The chain combines TRBV29-1 with TRBJ1-2; 7 bases line up with TRBD1. Trimming removed 1 base from V and 5 bases from J; junction bases left unmatched: 7. This CDR3 is built from 14 residues. From germline, CDR1 is SQVTM and CDR2 ANQGSEA.

The genes are TRBV6-5 and TRBJ1-2; the D gene is possibly TRBD1 (5 bases). V lost 6 bases to trimming and J lost 7 bases, with 12 bases between them. In germline, CDR1 is MNHEY, CDR2 SVGAGI. The CDR3 is made up of 12 amino acids. Here the CDR3 reads CASSSPGGGYTF. For the CDR3, the DNA is TGTGCCAGCAGCTCCCCCGGGGGTGGCTACACCTTC.

In regard to this clone: Other DNA sequences of this sample code for an identical CDR3. This CDR3 reads CAWSTQQRETQYF. Here the CDR3 DNA reads TGTGCCTGGAGTACTCAACAACGAGAGACCCAGTACTTC. This chain joins TRBV30 and TRBJ2-5, with D unclear. Between the trimmed V and J ends, which lost 2 bases and 4 bases, there was a span of 11 bases. CDR1 is GTSNPN and CDR2 is SVGIG in the germline V gene (reference sequence). The CDR3 runs to 13 residues. Full variable domain (remainder filled in from reference TRBV30 and TRBJ2-5): SQTIHQWPATLVQPVGSPLSLECTVEGTSNPNLYWYRQAAGRGLQLLFYSVGIGQISSEVPQNLSASRPQDRQFILSSKKLLLSDSGFYLCAWSTQQRETQYFGPGTRLLVL.

The sample holds one count of this clone. This chain connects TRBV30 to TRBJ1-2; D not certain. The V gene's germline CDR1 is GTSNPN and CDR2 SVGIG (reference sequence). The V gene lost 4 bases and the J gene lost 8 bases, with 20 bases spanning the gap. The CDR3 is 14 amino acids. The CDR3 protein is CAWNYRARSSGYTF. CDR3 nucleotides: TGTGCCTGGAATTACCGGGCCAGGTCCTCAGGCTACACCTTC. The full variable domain, rest sourced from reference TRBV30 and TRBJ1-2, is SQTIHQWPATLVQPVGSPLSLECTVEGTSNPNLYWYRQAAGRGLQLLFYSVGIGQISSEVPQNLSASRPQDRQFILSSKKLLLSDSGFYLCAWNYRARSSGYTFGSGTRLTVV.

This clone came up a few times. The chain carries TRBV7-2 and TRBJ1-1; weak D call: TRBD1 (5 bases). The V and J ends lost 1 base and 4 bases respectively, with 7 bases between them. Germline CDR1 reads SGHTA; CDR2 reads FQGNSA. The length of the CDR3 is 13 residues. CDR3 nucleotides: TGTGCCAGCAGCTTAGAAGGGGCCACTGAAGCTTTCTTT. Translation gives CASSLEGATEAFF.

The chain joins TRBV5-5 to TRBJ1-1; 7 nucleotides align to TRBD1. With V trimmed by 1 base and J by 0 bases, 6 bases remained unmatched. Germline V lookup: CDR1 SGHKS, CDR2 YYEKEE (reference sequence). The CDR3 length is 16 residues. CDR3 sequence (DNA): TGTGCCAGCAGCTTGCACCTCACAGGGGTGAACACTGAAGCTTTCTTT. Protein product: CASSLHLTGVNTEAFF.

The chain is built from TRBV4-3 and TRBJ2-7; 13 bases are a match to TRBD2. This CDR3 has 18 amino acids. From germline, CDR1 is LGHNA and CDR2 YSLEER. Trimming at V came to 4 bases and at J to 2 bases, leaving 11 bases not matched to a gene. The chain's CDR3 is CASSRALGTSGDTYEQYF. The CDR3 DNA sequence: TGCGCCAGCAGCCGGGCTCTGGGGACTAGCGGGGACACCTACGAGCAGTACTTC.

The gene calls are TRBV9 and TRBJ2-1; 8 bases are a match to TRBD2. The junction had 8 bases not matched to a gene; V was cut back by 4 bases and J by 5 bases. Germline assignment: CDR1 SGDLS and CDR2 YYNGEE. The CDR3 contains 15 residues. The CDR3 DNA sequence: TGTGCCAGCAGCCCCTCTAGCGGGCGTAACAATGAGCAGTTCTTC. Translating it yields CASSPSSGRNNEQFF.

The V gene is TRBV7-3, the J gene TRBJ1-4; TRBD1 might be the D (5 bases). The germline CDR1 and CDR2 sequences are SGHTA and FQGTGA. Trimming pared 2 bases from V and 7 bases from J, leaving 14 bases between. There are 15 residues in the CDR3. CDR3 nucleotides: TGTGCCAGCAGCTTACCCAGGGTTGGTAGTGAAAAACTGTTTTTT. Protein sequence: CASSLPRVGSEKLFF.

This clone was found a few times. The chain's CDR3 is CASKGRDNSYEQYF. The CDR3 coding sequence is TGTGCCAGCAAAGGCAGGGACAACTCCTACGAGCAGTACTTC. This rearrangement joins TRBV2 to TRBJ2-7, with a tentative D call TRBD1 (6 bases). Trimming removed 7 bases from V and 0 bases from J, with 13 bases in between. The germline V gene encodes CDR1 SNHLY and CDR2 FYNNEI. There are 14 residues in the CDR3.

V and J are TRBV2 and TRBJ1-4; D possibly corresponds to TRBD1 (5 bases). Looked up from germline, CDR1 is SNHLY and CDR2 is FYNNEI. CDR3 length equals 14 residues. V lost 7 bases, J lost 8 bases, and 17 bases lay in between. CDR3 in DNA: TGTGCCAGCAACCTACGAGGGGTGTGGGAAAAACTGTTTTTT. This translates into CASNLRGVWEKLFF.

CDR3 in DNA: TGTGCCAGCAGCTTAGAACCGATGGATCCCTCATATGGCTACACCTTC. Translation: CASSLEPMDPSYGYTF. V gene TRBV7-2 combines with J gene TRBJ1-2; unclear D gene. CDR1 is SGHTA and CDR2 is FQGNSA in the germline V gene. The germline V and J ends were trimmed by 1 base and 5 bases, with 17 bases remaining between them. The CDR3 has 16 amino acids.

The chain recombines TRBV5-4 with TRBJ2-3; TRBD2 is a possible D gene (5 bases). Per the germline V gene, CDR1 is SGHNT and CDR2 is YYREEE (reference sequence). The CDR3 is 14 residues long. V was cut by 3 bases and J by 6 bases, with 14 bases left in between. CDR3 loop: CASSSVGRGDTQYF. For the CDR3, the DNA is TGTGCCAGCAGCTCGGTCGGGCGCGGGGATACGCAGTATTTT.

V is TRBV28 and J is TRBJ2-7; no firm D call. CDR1 MDHEN and CDR2 SYDVKM come from the germline V gene. This CDR3 contains 15 residues. Trimming stripped 1 base from V and 6 bases from J, with 16 bases between. CDR3 residues: CASSLLGTANGEQYF. CDR3 DNA: TGTGCCAGCAGTTTATTAGGAACAGCCAACGGCGAGCAGTACTTC. Using reference TRBV28 and TRBJ2-7 for the parts outside the CDR3, the full variable domain is DVKVTQSSRYLVKRTGEKVFLECVQDMDHENMFWYRQDPGLGLRLIYFSYDVKMKEKGDIPEGYSVSREKKERFSLILESASTNQTSMYLCASSLLGTANGEQYFGPGTRLTVT.

In nucleotides, the CDR3 is TGTGCCAGCAGCTTGGAGCGGAGGAGCTCCTACAATGAGCAGTTCTTC. Translating it yields CASSLERRSSYNEQFF. This chain connects TRBV5-6 to TRBJ2-1; perhaps TRBD2 as D (5 bases). V shed 0 bases and J shed 0 bases, with 10 bases lying between them. This CDR3 spans 16 amino acids. The germline CDR1 and CDR2 sequences are SGHDT and YYEEEE.

This clone was seen a handful of times. J is TRBJ2-2 and V is TRBV7-6; the match to TRBD1 covers 9 bases. Germline V gene lookup returns CDR1 SGHVS and CDR2 FNYEAQ. With 3 bases clipped from V and 4 bases from J, the junction kept 3 bases outside the gene matches. The CDR3 length is 15 residues. CDR3 sequence reads: CASSLGQGGTGELFF. CDR3 sequence (DNA): TGTGCCAGCAGCTTGGGACAGGGCGGCACCGGGGAGCTGTTTTTT.